Sequencing of this T cell receptor (beta chain) was carried out in a study of identical twins. Template switching added a universal primer site; cDNA carried unique molecular identifiers. TCRdb independently ran MiXCR on the 5' RACE reads; one entry per CDR3 protein. The sample consists of hundreds of thousands of distinct CDR3 sequences, over 15% of them appearing once. The CDR3 spans 12 residues. Germline V gene lookup returns CDR1 DFQATT and CDR2 SNEGSKA (reference sequence). V was pared by 5 bases and J by 0 bases, with 5 bases between. There are a few counts of this clonotype. The sample was also linked to a second study, of T cells expressing NK-cell markers. That study reports: In several experiments, an anti-gamma-delta TCR antibody restricted sorting to alpha-beta TCR T cells.

The sequenced material came from PBMCs. The chain joins TRBV20-1 to TRBJ1-5; D remains unclear. The receptor's source is a woman aged 18-30 years in good health. The CDR3, as DNA: TGCAGTGCTCAGAATAGCAATCAGCCCCAGCATTTT. Residues: CSAQNSNQPQHF.